The clone carrying this TCR beta chain was observed once. What it binds is unknown. The sample originates from a study of shared clonotypes between healthy human individuals. Study-wide findings and caveats: Genetic and exposure-history diversity was limited by the small donor number. Clonotypes not shared had lower generation probabilities than those common to all four donors.

This table comes from immunoSEQ multiplex PCR, and its TCRdb copy is limited to in-frame clones, with some not included. The sample contains millions of clones, around nine tenths of which appear only once. This receptor was identified in a man between 18 and 35 years old in good health. The sample consisted of naive CD4+ T cells sorted from blood. The subset was: CD45RA+ positively selected.

DNA of the CDR3: TGTGCCAGCAGTGGGGACAGGGGGCCCGGGGAGCTGTTTTTT. It encodes CASSGDRGPGELFF. The rearrangement links TRBV2 to TRBJ2-2; 12 nucleotides line up with TRBD1. Germline V gene lookup returns CDR1 SNHLY and CDR2 FYNNEI. Unmatched junction bases numbered 0, after V lost 4 bases and J lost 6 bases. The CDR3 spans 14 residues.